This TCR beta chain emerged from a study of blood T cells in healthy people across ages. Germline values: CDR1 MDHEN, CDR2 SYDVKM. The CDR3 runs to 18 residues. With V trimmed by 3 bases and J by 0 bases, 14 bases remained unmatched. A second PCR of about 7 to 11 cycles used a sample-barcoded 5' primer and a J-beta primer mix. MiXCR, run by TCRdb on the 5' RACE reads, gives a single entry per CDR3 protein. Of roughly 1,800,000 distinct CDR3 sequences listed, around half are singletons. The TCR sequence derives from a woman aged 40 to 50 in good health. This sequence joins TRBV28 and TRBJ2-7; 7 nucleotides line up with TRBD1. Input material: blood. The CDR3 sequence: CASSFKTTAGTDSYEQYF. The DNA for the CDR3 is TGTGCCAGCAGTTTCAAAACTACTGCCGGGACAGACTCCTACGAGCAGTACTTC.